The next 28 T cell receptor beta chains were all read from a single sample in a study of cytomegalovirus exposure and HLA in healthy donors. The PCR contained 60 Vbeta and 13 Jbeta primers. Produced via immunoSEQ multiplex PCR; TCRdb's table is partial and in-frame only. The sample contains roughly 62,000 clones, approximately 75% of which appear only once. The sequencing input was PBMCs. These receptors originate from a woman in her thirties or forties in good health and CMV-seropositive.

This chain connects TRBV2 to TRBJ1-1; 8 bases are shared with TRBD1. The germline CDR1 and CDR2 sequences are SNHLY and FYNNEI. J lost 0 bases, V lost 8 bases, and 8 bases had no gene match. The CDR3 consists of 15 residues. CDR3 coding DNA: TGTGCCAGCTCCCGGGACAGGTTCATGAACACTGAAGCTTTCTTT. Amino acid sequence: CASSRDRFMNTEAFF. The whole variable domain, filled in from reference TRBV2 and TRBJ1-1, reads EPEVTQTPSHQVTQMGQEVILRCVPISNHLYFYWYRQILGQKVEFLVSFYNNEISEKSEIFDDQFSVERPDGSNFTLKIRSTKLEDSAMYFCASSRDRFMNTEAFFGQGTRLTVV.

The chain uses TRBV4-1 and TRBJ1-5, with TRBD1 as a possible D gene (6 bases). The CDR3 has 13 amino acids. Germline CDR1 is MGHRA and CDR2 is YSYEKL. With 2 bases removed from V and 6 bases from J, the gap between germline ends came to 8 bases. Written as DNA, the CDR3 is TGCGCCAGCAGCCAACAGGGGACTCAGCCCCAGCATTTT. This gives the protein CASSQQGTQPQHF.

The J gene is TRBJ2-3, the V gene TRBV18; no firm D call. Germline assignment: CDR1 KGHSH and CDR2 LQKENI. CDR3 length: 12 residues. V was pared by 3 bases and J by 2 bases, with 3 bases between. The CDR3 loop is CASSPYTDTQYF. Here the CDR3 DNA reads TGTGCCAGCTCACCTTACACAGATACGCAGTATTTT. The whole variable domain, filled in from reference TRBV18 and TRBJ2-3, reads NAGVMQNPRHLVRRRGQEARLRCSPMKGHSHVYWYRQLPEEGLKFMVYLQKENIIDESGMPKERFSAEFPKEGPSILRIQQVVRGDSAAYFCASSPYTDTQYFGPGTRLTVL.

This clone turned up a few times. The CDR3 sequence is CSVEERLAGGSYNEQFF. In DNA form, the CDR3 reads TGCAGCGTTGAAGAACGTCTAGCGGGGGGGTCGTACAATGAGCAGTTCTTC. The chain joins TRBV29-1 to TRBJ2-1; 12 bases fit TRBD2. The V gene end was trimmed by 0 bases and the J gene end by 4 bases; junction bases not matched to a gene: 7. Germline CDR1 reads SQVTM; CDR2 reads ANQGSEA. This CDR3 is built from 17 residues.

This chain uses TRBV19 with TRBJ1-4; TRBD1 matches 10 bases. This CDR3 spans 16 amino acids. Germline loops: CDR1 LNHDA, CDR2 SQIVND (reference sequence). J gave up 7 bases and V 1 base, and 6 bases lay outside the gene matches. The DNA of the CDR3 is TGTGCCAGTAGTATAGTAGGACAGGGGGTGTTTGAAAAACTGTTTTTT. Translation: CASSIVGQGVFEKLFF.

There are a few counts of this clone. CDR3 coding DNA: TGTGCCAGCAGCCCGGGGGGGTTGGTAGGTGGCTACACCTTC. It specifies CASSPGGLVGGYTF. V gene TRBV7-3 combines with J gene TRBJ1-2; D possibly corresponds to TRBD1 (5 bases). V was cut by 5 bases and J by 7 bases, with 17 bases left in between. The germline V gene has CDR1 SGHTA and CDR2 FQGTGA. This CDR3 has 14 residues.

This sequence joins TRBV7-9 and TRBJ1-1; TRBD1 matches 7 bases. Looked up from germline, CDR1 is SEHNR and CDR2 is FQNEAQ (reference sequence). Trimming cost V 5 bases and J 0 bases; bases outside gene matches: 12. The CDR3 is made up of 17 amino acids. The CDR3 DNA is TGTGCCAGCAGCCCCTACCGACAGGGCGGAGTGAACACTGAAGCTTTCTTT. This codes for CASSPYRQGGVNTEAFF.

The chain carries TRBV7-8 and TRBJ2-7; 11 bases fit TRBD2. Trimming removed 6 bases from V and 2 bases from J; junction bases left unmatched: 3. CDR1 is SGHVS, CDR2 FQNEAQ, per germline. The CDR3 is made up of 14 amino acids. In nucleotides, the CDR3 is TGTGCCAGCAGTTTACTAGCGGGGGCCTACGAGCAGTACTTC. Translation gives CASSLLAGAYEQYF.

This chain joins TRBV5-6 and TRBJ1-2; D remains ambiguous. The V and J ends lost 6 bases and 4 bases respectively, with 16 bases between them. Germline V gene lookup returns CDR1 SGHDT and CDR2 YYEEEE. This CDR3 comprises 14 residues. In DNA form, the CDR3 reads TGTGCCAGCACCCTAGGTGGGGAGTTCTATGGCTACACCTTC. Translated: CASTLGGEFYGYTF. The entire variable domain, with the rest obtained from reference TRBV5-6 and TRBJ1-2, is as follows: DAGVTQSPTHLIKTRGQQVTLRCSPKSGHDTVSWYQQALGQGPQFIFQYYEEEERQRGNFPDRFSGHQFPNYSSELNVNALLLGDSALYLCASTLGGEFYGYTFGSGTRLTVV.

The chain employs TRBV2 and TRBJ2-5; 8 bases are shared with TRBD2. The V and J ends lost 6 bases and 5 bases, in that order; junction bases with no gene match: 2. CDR3 length: 12 residues. Germline V gives CDR1 SNHLY, CDR2 FYNNEI. The CDR3 coding sequence is TGTGCCAGCAGGGGCGGGGGGGAGACCCAGTACTTC. Translated: CASRGGGETQYF. Full variable domain (remainder filled in from reference TRBV2 and TRBJ2-5): EPEVTQTPSHQVTQMGQEVILRCVPISNHLYFYWYRQILGQKVEFLVSFYNNEISEKSEIFDDQFSVERPDGSNFTLKIRSTKLEDSAMYFCASRGGGETQYFGPGTRLLVL.

The chain employs TRBV2 and TRBJ1-6; 10 nucleotides align to TRBD1. The CDR3 spans 14 residues. Trimming cost V 6 bases and J 10 bases; bases outside gene matches: 6. Germline V gives CDR1 SNHLY, CDR2 FYNNEI. CDR3 protein: CASRGQGISSPLHF. The CDR3 DNA reads as TGTGCCAGCAGGGGACAGGGGATAAGCTCACCCCTCCACTTT.

The chain uses TRBV5-6 and TRBJ2-7, with 10 nucleotides matching TRBD1. The CDR3 length is 14 residues. The germline V gene has CDR1 SGHDT and CDR2 YYEEEE. The V and J ends lost 5 bases and 2 bases, in that order; junction bases with no gene match: 4. The CDR3 DNA reads as TGTGCCAGCAGTTTTGGGACAGGGGCCTACGAGCAGTACTTC. It codes for CASSFGTGAYEQYF.

This chain links TRBV4-3 with TRBJ2-1, with D possibly TRBD2 on 7 matching bases. In germline, CDR1 is LGHNA, CDR2 YSLEER. The length of the CDR3 is 17 residues. The ends were cut back, 0 bases at V and 0 bases at J, with 12 bases in the middle. CDR3 protein: CASSQEGAGASYNEQFF. The CDR3 DNA sequence: TGCGCCAGCAGCCAAGAGGGTGCGGGGGCCTCCTACAATGAGCAGTTCTTC.

This clone has only one observation. The chain joins TRBV30 to TRBJ1-4; D gene uncertain. Trimming pared 1 base from V and 5 bases from J, leaving 8 bases between. Germline V gene sequence: CDR1 GTSNPN, CDR2 SVGIG (reference sequence). There are 13 residues in the CDR3. CDR3 DNA sequence: TGTGCCTGGAGTGGAGTCTCAAATGAAAAACTGTTTTTT. Its translation: CAWSGVSNEKLFF.

This clone turned up a few times. The J gene is TRBJ1-6, the V gene TRBV5-5; 10 nucleotides agree with TRBD1. Germline V gene sequence: CDR1 SGHKS, CDR2 YYEKEE (reference sequence). The CDR3 runs 17 residues. J gave up 5 bases and V 2 bases, and 7 bases lay outside the gene matches. The CDR3 region is CASSLITGQGNNSPLHF. Here the CDR3 DNA reads TGTGCCAGCAGCTTAATCACGGGACAGGGGAATAATTCACCCCTCCACTTT.

J is TRBJ2-1 and V is TRBV11-2; a weak D match, TRBD1 (5 bases). The V and J ends lost 4 bases and 10 bases respectively, with 11 bases between them. CDR1 SGHAT and CDR2 FQNNGV come from the germline V gene. CDR3 length equals 12 residues. In nucleotides, the CDR3 is TGTGCCAGCAGCTATCAGGGCTGGGAGCAGTTCTTC. Translation gives CASSYQGWEQFF.

This clone was seen a few times. The J gene is TRBJ2-3, the V gene TRBV5-6, with TRBD2 as a possible D gene (5 bases). CDR1 is SGHDT and CDR2 is YYEEEE in the germline V gene. V lost 3 bases to trimming and J lost 2 bases, with 13 bases between them. The CDR3 has 15 residues. CDR3 sequence reads: CASSSGISFTDTQYF. CDR3 sequence (DNA): TGTGCCAGCAGCTCGGGGATTAGCTTCACAGATACGCAGTATTTT.

The CDR3 DNA reads TGCGCCAGCAGTGAAGCCAGCGGGGCCGGCACAGATACGCAGTATTTT. As protein: CASSEASGAGTDTQYF. The J gene is TRBJ2-3, the V gene TRBV10-2; 7 bases match TRBD2. Germline V gene sequence: CDR1 WSHSY, CDR2 SAAADI. The CDR3 extends over 16 amino acids. Trimming cost V 3 bases and J 1 base; bases outside gene matches: 7.

The chain uses TRBV19 and TRBJ1-6; unclear D gene. V was pared by 9 bases and J by 9 bases, with 18 bases between. CDR1 and CDR2 (germline): LNHDA, SQIVND (reference sequence). The CDR3 is 14 residues long. The CDR3 region has the DNA TGTGCCAGCTACAGTAGAGTGGGTAGTTCACCCCTCCACTTT. Its protein is CASYSRVGSSPLHF.

V usage is TRBV4-1 and J usage is TRBJ1-3; 7 bases line up with TRBD1. Germline CDR1 MGHRA, CDR2 YSYEKL. The J segment lost 3 bases and the V segment lost 0 bases, leaving 11 bases of the junction unmatched. The CDR3 spans 18 residues. This chain's CDR3 is CASSQDWKGAVGGNTIYF. The CDR3 DNA is TGCGCCAGCAGCCAAGATTGGAAGGGGGCCGTTGGTGGAAACACCATATATTTT.

The chain recombines TRBV5-1 with TRBJ2-3; 7 bases fit TRBD1. There are 15 residues in the CDR3. The germline gives CDR1 SGHRS, CDR2 YFSETQ. J lost 1 base, V lost 0 bases, and 2 bases had no gene match. The CDR3 sequence is CASSLGQGRTDTQYF. The CDR3 bases are TGCGCCAGCAGCTTGGGACAGGGACGCACAGATACGCAGTATTTT.

This clone was counted a few times. The gene calls are TRBV6-5 and TRBJ1-1; 8 bases fit TRBD1. This CDR3 comprises 12 residues. Germline V gives CDR1 MNHEY, CDR2 SVGAGI. Trimming removed 5 bases from V and 11 bases from J; junction bases left unmatched: 7. CDR3 coding DNA: TGTGCCAGCAGTCGACAGGGGTGGATGGCTTTCTTT. Its protein product is CASSRQGWMAFF.

V is TRBV18 and J is TRBJ2-3, with TRBD2 matching 12 bases. Germline assignment: CDR1 KGHSH and CDR2 LQKENI. V lost 3 bases and J lost 6; bases outside the gene matches: 7. CDR3 size: 16 residues. The DNA for the CDR3 is TGTGCCAGCTCACCTTCTAGCGGGGGGGCCGGGGATACGCAGTATTTT. It translates to CASSPSSGGAGDTQYF.

The chain uses TRBV29-1 and TRBJ2-7; D might be TRBD1 (6 bases). The CDR3 runs 14 residues. CDR1 is SQVTM, CDR2 ANQGSEA, per germline. Trimming removed 0 bases at V and 2 bases at J, with 11 bases between. This chain's CDR3 is CSVEDGTRPYEQYF. Here the CDR3 DNA reads TGCAGCGTTGAAGATGGGACAAGACCCTACGAGCAGTACTTC.

V usage is TRBV27 and J usage is TRBJ2-5; 10 nucleotides match TRBD1. The DNA end is a closer match to TRBJ2-7, so the J assignment may be wrong. Germline loops: CDR1 MNHEY, CDR2 SMNVEV (reference sequence). There are 14 residues in the CDR3. The CDR3 protein is CASSGTGAGYEQYF. In DNA form, the CDR3 reads TGTGCCAGCAGTGGGACAGGGGCCGGCTACGAGCAGTACTTC.

The chain links TRBV9 to TRBJ2-7, with 10 bases that match TRBD1. CDR3 length: 15 residues. Germline V gene lookup returns CDR1 SGDLS and CDR2 YYNGEE. V shed 3 bases and J 3 bases; nucleotides not matched to a gene: 6. This chain's CDR3 is CASSEGGTGVYEQYF. DNA of the CDR3: TGTGCCAGCAGCGAGGGGGGGACAGGGGTCTACGAGCAGTACTTC.

The J gene is TRBJ2-5, the V gene TRBV29-1; the D is unclear. Between the trimmed V and J ends, which lost 8 bases and 4 bases, there was a span of 17 bases. Germline V CDR1 and CDR2: SQVTM, ANQGSEA. This CDR3 region has 13 residues. In nucleotides, the CDR3 is TGCAGCTCCCGTGGTGGTCGAGGAGAGACCCAGTACTTC. It yields the protein CSSRGGRGETQYF.

The V call is TRBV5-4, the J call TRBJ2-3, with 9 bases identical to TRBD2. This CDR3 has 17 residues. CDR1 and CDR2 from the germline V gene are SGHNT and YYREEE (reference sequence). The ends lost 4 bases at V and 0 bases at J; junction bases unmatched: 9. The CDR3 nucleotides are TGTGCCAGCAGCAGCTGGGCCCTAGCGGGGAGCACAGATACGCAGTATTTT. Protein product: CASSSWALAGSTDTQYF.